Presented here are 26 T cell receptor beta chains from one specimen sequenced in a study of spatial heterogeneity in lung cancer. TCRdb re-called the 5' RACE reads with MiXCR, one entry per CDR3 protein. The top ten hold less than 8.5% of the sample, which has tens of thousands of distinct CDR3 sequences, around 9% seen once. Time point reported: sample taken at primary tumor resection. Sequencing of whole RNA from tumor, nontumor lung or frozen PBMC involved no sorting. The sample was PBMCs, taken at surgery. The receptors derive from a male donor with early-stage non-small cell lung cancer.

The chain has TRBV12-3 or TRBV12-4 and TRBJ1-1, with 8 bases matching TRBD1. The V gene end was trimmed by 6 bases and the J gene end by 1 base; junction bases not matched to a gene: 4. CDR3 length equals 14 residues. The CDR3 DNA sequence: TGTGCCAGCAGCCCAGGGGGCCGGAACACTGAAGCTTTCTTT. This codes for CASSPGGRNTEAFF.

This clonotype was seen at least ten times. This chain uses TRBV28 with TRBJ1-1; no firm D call. Germline V lookup: CDR1 MDHEN, CDR2 SYDVKM. Trimming shortened V by 2 bases and J by 4 bases, and 14 bases separated the two germline ends. The CDR3 totals 15 residues. The CDR3 protein is CASSLPYVGGTEAFF. In DNA, the CDR3 is TGTGCCAGCAGTTTACCTTACGTGGGAGGCACTGAAGCTTTCTTT.

The chain couples TRBV6-5 to TRBJ2-7, with D uncertain. The V gene lost 0 bases and the J gene lost 3 bases, with 9 bases spanning the gap. Germline assignment: CDR1 MNHEY and CDR2 SVGAGI. This CDR3 is built from 14 residues. The CDR3 DNA is TGTGCCAGCAGTTACTCGTCCAGAAACTACGAGCAGTACTTC. This encodes CASSYSSRNYEQYF.

This clonotype came up many times. V is TRBV28 and J is TRBJ2-7; D gene uncertain. V shed 7 bases and J shed 0 bases, with 13 bases lying between them. Germline-derived CDR1 and CDR2 are MDHEN and SYDVKM. The CDR3 spans 14 residues. Here the CDR3 reads CASISGSNSYEQYF. CDR3 in DNA: TGTGCCAGCATCTCCGGGTCCAACTCCTACGAGCAGTACTTC.

The chain recombines TRBV5-1 with TRBJ2-7; the D gene could be TRBD1 or TRBD2 (5 bases each). Germline V lookup: CDR1 SGHRS, CDR2 YFSETQ. Between the trimmed V and J ends, which lost 0 bases and 2 bases, there was a span of 12 bases. The CDR3 is made up of 15 amino acids. The CDR3 sequence is CASSLAGTSTYEQYF. The CDR3 DNA sequence: TGCGCCAGCAGCTTGGCCGGGACGTCAACCTACGAGCAGTACTTC.

In this sample, this clonotype turned up many times. The rearrangement joins TRBV11-2 to TRBJ2-5; D assignment may be TRBD1 or TRBD2 (5 bases each). Germline V gene lookup returns CDR1 SGHAT and CDR2 FQNNGV. With 5 bases removed from V and 5 bases from J, the gap between germline ends came to 15 bases. The CDR3 length is 14 residues. DNA of the CDR3: TGTGCCAGCAGCCCCGGATGGGGGATGGAGACCCAGTACTTC. Its protein product is CASSPGWGMETQYF. The whole variable domain, filled in from reference TRBV11-2 and TRBJ2-5, reads EAGVAQSPRYKIIEKRQSVAFWCNPISGHATLYWYQQILGQGPKLLIQFQNNGVVDDSQLPKDRFSAERLKGVDSTLKIQPAKLEDSAVYLCASSPGWGMETQYFGPGTRLLVL.

This clonotype was seen only a few times. The rearrangement uses TRBV6-6 and TRBJ2-4, with TRBD2 matching 10 bases. Germline V gene data show CDR1 as MNHNY and CDR2 as SVGAGI (reference sequence). V lost 6 bases, J lost 1 base, and 15 bases stayed unmatched. The length of the CDR3 is 19 residues. CDR3 bases: TGTGCCAGCAGCACTAGCCTAAGCGGGGGGGCCTCGGCCAAAAACATTCAGTACTTC. It yields the protein CASSTSLSGGASAKNIQYF.

The sample holds many counts of this clonotype. The V call is TRBV12-3 or TRBV12-4, the J call TRBJ2-1, with TRBD1 matching 10 bases. V lost 6 bases, J lost 6 bases, and 8 bases stayed unmatched. The CDR3 consists of 15 residues. CDR3 in DNA: TGTGCCAGCAGAGGGACAGGGGAGGAATTCAATGAGCAGTTCTTC. Translation: CASRGTGEEFNEQFF.

The V call is TRBV20-1, the J call TRBJ1-1; D is undetermined. This CDR3 region has 14 residues. V was trimmed by 3 bases and J by 1 base, leaving 12 bases between them. CDR1 is DFQATT, CDR2 SNEGSKA, per germline (reference sequence). For the CDR3, the DNA is TGCAGTGCTAGTATCCGTCAAGGGAACACTGAAGCTTTCTTT. This encodes CSASIRQGNTEAFF.

Remarks on this clonotype: At one of its ends the junction is not consistent with the germline gene, which may arise from a read error. The V call is TRBV10-3, the J call TRBJ2-5; TRBD2 matches 8 bases. CDR3 length equals 14 residues. Germline CDR1 reads ENHRY; CDR2 reads SYGVKD. DNA for the CDR3: TGTGCCATCAGGGGCGGGGGGCCCGAAGAGACCCGGTACTTC. This encodes CAIRGGGPEETRYF.

CDR3 residues: CASSSLMSSGANVLTF. The CDR3 nucleotides are TGTGCCAGCAGTTCCCTCATGAGCTCTGGGGCCAACGTCCTGACTTTC. The genes are TRBV27 and TRBJ2-6, with D unclear. The CDR3 has 16 residues. Germline lookup yields CDR1 MNHEY and CDR2 SMNVEV (reference sequence). Trimming took off 4 bases at V and 0 bases at J, with 10 bases between the two ends.

The table lists this clonotype with a few counts. The chain carries TRBV9 and TRBJ2-1, with a possible D match to TRBD2 (6 bases). The germline V and J ends were trimmed by 5 bases and 4 bases, with 19 bases remaining between them. CDR1 and CDR2 from the germline V gene are SGDLS and YYNGEE. There are 16 residues in the CDR3. The CDR3 region has the DNA TGTGCCAGCAGTACCCAGGGACGGGAGTGGTACAATGAGCAGTTCTTC. Amino acid sequence: CASSTQGREWYNEQFF.

This clonotype was found many times. This chain connects TRBV7-2 to TRBJ2-1; TRBD2 aligns across 12 bases. The V gene end was trimmed by 3 bases and the J gene end by 8 bases; junction bases not matched to a gene: 8. Germline CDR1 reads SGHTA; CDR2 reads FQGNSA. CDR3 length: 16 residues. DNA for the CDR3: TGTGCCAGCAGCTTGATGCTAGCGGGAGGGCCCCATGAGCAGTTCTTC. As protein: CASSLMLAGGPHEQFF.

This clonotype was seen at least ten times. The chain joins TRBV10-3 to TRBJ2-7, with a possible D match to TRBD1 (7 bases). The CDR3 runs to 13 residues. CDR1 is ENHRY and CDR2 is SYGVKD in the germline V gene. Trimming removed 7 bases at V and 6 bases at J, with 16 bases between. The CDR3: CAITMTQGGEQYF. CDR3 DNA sequence: TGTGCCATCACCATGACCCAGGGGGGCGAGCAGTACTTC.

This clonotype has ten or more counts. V and J are TRBV10-3 and TRBJ1-1, with a possible D match to TRBD1 (6 bases). This CDR3 is 12 amino acids long. V gave up 10 bases and J gave up 5 bases, with 14 bases separating them. Germline V gene lookup returns CDR1 ENHRY and CDR2 SYGVKD. The CDR3 nucleotides are TGTGCCACCTCACAGGGCAAGACTGAAGCTTTCTTT. It is translated as CATSQGKTEAFF.

This clonotype was detected many times. The chain uses TRBV29-1 and TRBJ2-3, with TRBD1 matching over 7 bases. Germline CDR1 SQVTM, CDR2 ANQGSEA. The CDR3 runs to 13 residues. V trimming: 4 bases; J trimming: 4 bases; junction bases outside the gene matches: 5. CDR3 nucleotide sequence: TGCAGCGTTGTACAGGGGATCGCAGATACGCAGTATTTT. It encodes CSVVQGIADTQYF.

This clonotype turned up a few times. The chain recombines TRBV7-9 with TRBJ1-4, with D tentatively TRBD1 (5 bases). Germline lookup yields CDR1 SEHNR and CDR2 FQNEAQ (reference sequence). The CDR3 is 15 residues long. The V end was cut by 0 bases, the J end by 7 bases, with 12 bases between. In nucleotides, the CDR3 is TGTGCCAGCAGCTTAGCTCTGGGGCACCCTGAAAAACTGTTTTTT. Its protein product is CASSLALGHPEKLFF.

The chain has TRBV2 and TRBJ2-5; tentative D call: TRBD2 (5 bases). Germline-derived CDR1 and CDR2 are SNHLY and FYNNEI. This CDR3 has 16 residues. V was pared by 4 bases and J by 1 base, with 16 bases between. The CDR3 region has the DNA TGTGCCAGCAGTGCCCCCGTGGGAGCGGTCCAAGAGACCCAGTACTTC. It is translated as CASSAPVGAVQETQYF.

The chain combines TRBV11-2 with TRBJ2-1; 12 nucleotides line up with TRBD2. The V segment lost 4 bases and the J segment 9 bases; nucleotides outside the gene matches: 1. Germline CDR1 SGHAT, CDR2 FQNNGV. This CDR3 has 13 amino acids. DNA of the CDR3: TGTGCCAGCAGCTCGACTAGCGGGGGTGAGCAGTTCTTC. Its protein is CASSSTSGGEQFF.

This clonotype was counted a few times. The chain has TRBV10-2 and TRBJ2-5, with TRBD2 matching 8 bases. V dropped 8 bases and J dropped 10; count of bases not matched to a gene: 9. Germline loops: CDR1 WSHSY, CDR2 SAAADI. This CDR3 has 12 amino acids. The CDR3, as DNA: TGCGCCAGCCGGGGAGCGGGAGTAGTCCAGTACTTC. It encodes CASRGAGVVQYF.

The table lists this clonotype with many counts. This chain links TRBV19 with TRBJ1-4, with unresolved D. The CDR3 loop spans 13 amino acids. With 5 bases removed from V and 7 bases from J, the gap between germline ends came to 11 bases. Germline CDR1 reads LNHDA; CDR2 reads SQIVND (reference sequence). The CDR3 bases are TGTGCCAGTAGTGATGGATGGACTGAAAAACTGTTTTTT. Residues: CASSDGWTEKLFF.

This clonotype was detected ten times or more. The chain joins TRBV9 to TRBJ2-1, with D tentatively TRBD1 or TRBD2 (5 bases each). The V gene's germline CDR1 is SGDLS and CDR2 YYNGEE. The V end was cut by 3 bases, the J end by 0 bases, with 13 bases between. This CDR3 contains 16 residues. The CDR3 DNA is TGTGCCAGCAGCGCGGGACCCGGGACCTCCTACAATGAGCAGTTCTTC. Translating gives CASSAGPGTSYNEQFF.

This clonotype was seen only a few times. V usage is TRBV7-8 and J usage is TRBJ1-1; 8 nucleotides match TRBD1. The length of the CDR3 is 13 residues. The germline V gene encodes CDR1 SGHVS and CDR2 FQNEAQ. The V gene end was trimmed by 6 bases and the J gene end by 5 bases; junction bases not matched to a gene: 5. In DNA form, the CDR3 reads TGTGCCAGCAGACTAAGACAGGGGACTGAAGCTTTCTTT. It yields the protein CASRLRQGTEAFF.

This clonotype was detected ten times or more. V gene TRBV3-1 combines with J gene TRBJ1-5, with TRBD1 identical over 9 bases. Germline V gene lookup returns CDR1 LGHDT and CDR2 YNNKEL (reference sequence). This CDR3 region has 15 residues. V lost 2 bases to trimming and J lost 7 bases; unmatched junction nucleotides: 6. The CDR3 spells CASSQPTGGGQPQHF. Here the CDR3 DNA reads TGTGCCAGCAGCCAACCCACAGGGGGCGGCCAGCCCCAGCATTTT.

The chain uses TRBV5-1 and TRBJ1-3, with 12 bases identical to TRBD1. Germline-derived CDR1 and CDR2 are SGHRS and YFSETQ. The CDR3 consists of 17 residues. V shed 4 bases, J shed 2 bases, and the junction held 7 bases outside the gene matches. This chain's CDR3 is CASSAAGQGAPGNTIYF. CDR3 sequence (DNA): TGCGCCAGCAGCGCCGCGGGACAGGGGGCACCTGGAAACACCATATATTTT.

The CDR3 spells CATSGGTGANVLTF. As DNA, the CDR3 is TGTGCCACTTCAGGGGGTACTGGGGCCAACGTCCTGACTTTC. The V gene is TRBV24-1, the J gene TRBJ2-6, with 7 bases aligning to TRBD1. Germline V lookup: CDR1 KGHDR, CDR2 SFDVKD. There are 14 residues in the CDR3. With 10 bases clipped from V and 2 bases from J, the junction kept 4 bases outside the gene matches.